The 28 T cell receptor beta chains listed next were all sequenced from one sample in a study of control samples from healthy donors and cancer patients. The assay was immunoSEQ multiplex PCR, and TCRdb's table has in-frame clones only and misses some. In the table there are 100,000 to 150,000 clones, approximately 92% of which are singletons. The sample was blood. The source of these receptors is a man in his forties in good health.

This sequence joins TRBV5-1 and TRBJ1-4; weak D call: TRBD1 (6 bases). Trimming pared 1 base from V and 7 bases from J, leaving 17 bases between. The CDR3 contains 16 residues. Germline-derived CDR1 and CDR2 are SGHRS and YFSETQ. CDR3: CASSLQDRSYGEKLFF. The CDR3 DNA reads TGCGCCAGCAGCTTGCAAGACAGGTCCTATGGTGAAAAACTGTTTTTT.

The V gene is TRBV20-1, the J gene TRBJ1-2; D gene unclear. The CDR3 is 15 residues long. CDR1 is DFQATT and CDR2 is SNEGSKA in the germline V gene (reference sequence). The V end lost 3 bases, the J end lost 4 bases, and 18 bases lay between the germline ends. CDR3 DNA: TGCAGTGCTAGTATGGTCGCGTCGGCTTCCTATGGCTACACCTTC. It is translated as CSASMVASASYGYTF.

The gene calls are TRBV9 and TRBJ1-6; 7 nucleotides align to TRBD1. The CDR3 has 14 residues. The V gene's germline CDR1 is SGDLS and CDR2 YYNGEE. Unmatched junction bases numbered 3, after V lost 4 bases and J lost 5 bases. The CDR3 nucleotides read TGTGCCAGCAGCATGACAGGGAATAATTCACCCCTCCACTTT. As protein: CASSMTGNNSPLHF.

The rearrangement uses TRBV7-9 and TRBJ2-1; the D is unclear. This CDR3 is 13 amino acids long. Germline V CDR1 and CDR2: SEHNR, FQNEAQ (reference sequence). V lost 5 bases and J 9 bases, leaving 14 bases between the germline ends. CDR3 sequence reads: CASSTGPTIEQFF. The CDR3 nucleotides are TGTGCCAGCAGCACCGGACCCACCATTGAGCAGTTCTTC.

CDR3 region: CASTRQDQPQHF. The DNA for the CDR3 is TGTGCCAGCACCCGCCAGGATCAGCCCCAGCATTTT. The chain recombines TRBV12-3 or TRBV12-4 with TRBJ1-5; D ambiguous. V lost 7 bases and J 5 bases, leaving 9 bases between the germline ends. The CDR3 runs to 12 residues.

This sequence joins TRBV6-1 and TRBJ2-3; D is tentatively TRBD1 or TRBD2 (5 bases each). Germline CDR1 is MNHNS and CDR2 is SASEGT. The CDR3 spans 15 residues. V lost 2 bases, J lost 0 bases, and 9 bases lay in between. As DNA, the CDR3 is TGTGCCAGCAGTGAACTGAGGGGAAGCACAGATACGCAGTATTTT. Its translation is CASSELRGSTDTQYF.

In its sample, this clone was seen once. V and J are TRBV5-5 and TRBJ2-7, with 9 bases lining up with TRBD2. This CDR3 contains 15 residues. Germline V gene lookup returns CDR1 SGHKS and CDR2 YYEKEE (reference sequence). The junction had 7 bases not matched to a gene; V was cut back by 4 bases and J by 2 bases. CDR3 loop: CASSLERGAPYEQYF. CDR3 DNA: TGTGCCAGCAGCCTTGAGCGGGGGGCCCCCTACGAGCAGTACTTC.

The genes are TRBV5-1 and TRBJ2-2; TRBD1 aligns across 8 bases. The CDR3 totals 17 residues. The ends lost 0 bases at V and 4 bases at J; junction bases unmatched: 8. CDR1 and CDR2 (germline): SGHRS, YFSETQ. This CDR3 reads CASSLAFRGPGTGELFF. CDR3 DNA sequence: TGCGCCAGCAGCTTGGCTTTCAGGGGGCCGGGCACCGGGGAGCTGTTTTTT.

V usage is TRBV9 and J usage is TRBJ2-5, with 14 bases identical to TRBD2. V trimming: 0 bases; J trimming: 5 bases; junction bases outside the gene matches: 9. CDR1 and CDR2 (germline): SGDLS, YYNGEE. The CDR3 totals 18 residues. The CDR3 DNA sequence: TGTGCCAGCAGCGTAGAGGCTCCGGGACTAGCGGGGGTTGAGACCCAGTACTTC. It is translated as CASSVEAPGLAGVETQYF. The full variable domain, in which reference TRBV9 and TRBJ2-5 provide the parts outside the CDR3, is DSGVTQTPKHLITATGQRVTLRCSPRSGDLSVYWYQQSLDQGLQFLIQYYNGEERAKGNILERFSAQQFPDLHSELNLSSLELGDSALYFCASSVEAPGLAGVETQYFGPGTRLLVL.

This clone was found a few times. The rearrangement uses TRBV12-3 or TRBV12-4 and TRBJ1-2; 7 positions agree with TRBD1. Unmatched junction bases numbered 6, after V lost 2 bases and J lost 9 bases. The CDR3 runs 13 residues. CDR3 protein: CASSLLTGYSYTF. In nucleotides, the CDR3 is TGTGCCAGCAGTTTATTGACAGGGTACAGCTACACCTTC.

The V call is TRBV7-2, the J call TRBJ2-7; D is uncertain. Germline CDR1 is SGHTA and CDR2 is FQGNSA. The V gene lost 1 base and the J gene lost 3 bases, with 10 bases spanning the gap. The CDR3 contains 14 residues. CDR3 sequence (DNA): TGTGCCAGCAGCTTAGGGGTCAGGCTCTACGAGCAGTACTTC. Amino acid sequence: CASSLGVRLYEQYF.

The chain combines TRBV5-1 with TRBJ2-4, with D hard to call. CDR1 and CDR2 (germline): SGHRS, YFSETQ. Deletions cut 0 bases from V and 5 bases from J, with 6 bases between. There are 13 residues in the CDR3. The CDR3 DNA is TGCGCCAGCAGCTTGGCGGCAGAAAACATTCAGTACTTC. It translates to CASSLAAENIQYF.

A few counts support this clone. The chain links TRBV24-1 to TRBJ1-6; D gene uncertain. CDR3 length: 13 amino acids. Per germline, CDR1 KGHDR and CDR2 SFDVKD. Trimming took off 1 base at V and 10 bases at J, with 7 bases between the two ends. The chain's CDR3 is CATSDLVHSPLHF. Here the CDR3 DNA reads TGTGCCACCAGTGATTTAGTCCACTCACCCCTCCACTTT.

The genes are TRBV5-1 and TRBJ2-3; TRBD2 is a possible D gene (5 bases). The CDR3 covers 15 residues. Trimming cost V 2 bases and J 3 bases, with 13 bases left between them. The germline gives CDR1 SGHRS, CDR2 YFSETQ. The CDR3 here is CASSFRGSGTDTQYF. The CDR3 DNA reads TGCGCCAGCAGCTTTCGGGGTTCGGGGACAGATACGCAGTATTTT.

The chain combines TRBV12-3 or TRBV12-4 with TRBJ1-5; 9 bases are shared with TRBD1. V lost 6 bases and J lost 4; bases outside the gene matches: 1. This CDR3 is built from 13 residues. The CDR3 spells CASRGTGNQPQHF. CDR3 nucleotide sequence: TGTGCCAGCAGGGGGACAGGGAATCAGCCCCAGCATTTT.

CDR3 loop: CASSHRDWGPDTQYF. The DNA for the CDR3 is TGCGCCAGCAGTCACCGGGACTGGGGCCCAGATACGCAGTATTTT. This rearrangement joins TRBV23-1 to TRBJ2-3; TRBD2 might be the D (6 bases). TRBV23-1 is an ORF for which the function is uncertain. The CDR3 extends over 15 amino acids. V was pared by 3 bases and J by 4 bases, with 14 bases between.

V gene TRBV4-2 combines with J gene TRBJ2-7; D perhaps matches TRBD2 (5 bases). V was shortened by 0 bases and J by 7 bases, with 10 bases between the two germline ends. Germline V CDR1 and CDR2: LGHNA, YNFKEQ. The CDR3 runs to 13 residues. CDR3 DNA: TGTGCCAGCAGCCAAGAAGTCAGAGGGGAGCAGTACTTC. Protein product: CASSQEVRGEQYF.

The rearrangement uses TRBV12-5 and TRBJ2-5, with D hard to call. Germline loops: CDR1 LGHNT, CDR2 FRNRAP. Trimming stripped 3 bases from V and 4 bases from J, with 3 bases between. This CDR3 is 11 amino acids long. CDR3: CASGLIETQYF. CDR3 bases: TGTGCTAGTGGTTTAATAGAGACCCAGTACTTC.

The V gene is TRBV7-9, the J gene TRBJ1-1, with no clear D. The CDR3 contains 14 residues. Germline CDR1 is SEHNR and CDR2 is FQNEAQ (reference sequence). V shed 5 bases and J shed 5 bases, with 15 bases lying between them. CDR3 sequence reads: CASSPIRYGTEAFF. For the CDR3, the DNA is TGTGCCAGCAGCCCAATTAGATATGGTACTGAAGCTTTCTTT. The full variable domain, with the rest looked up from reference TRBV7-9 and TRBJ1-1, is DTGVSQNPRHKITKRGQNVTFRCDPISEHNRLYWYRQTLGQGPEFLTYFQNEAQLEKSRLLSDRFSAERPKGSFSTLEIQRTEQGDSAMYLCASSPIRYGTEAFFGQGTRLTVV.

The V and J genes are TRBV19 and TRBJ1-5, with unresolved D. Germline V CDR1 and CDR2: LNHDA, SQIVND (reference sequence). V was shortened by 3 bases and J by 0 bases, with 9 bases between the two germline ends. The CDR3 consists of 15 residues. The chain's CDR3 is CASSIWGSSNQPQHF. Written as DNA, the CDR3 is TGTGCCAGTAGTATTTGGGGTTCTAGCAATCAGCCCCAGCATTTT.

The gene calls are TRBV7-9 and TRBJ1-2; 7 bases are a match to TRBD1. The V gene's germline CDR1 is SEHNR and CDR2 FQNEAQ (reference sequence). Trimming cost V 7 bases and J 8 bases; bases outside gene matches: 13. There are 14 residues in the CDR3. In DNA form, the CDR3 reads TGTGCCAGCACCCGAGAAGACAGGGTATTAGGCTACACCTTC. It yields the protein CASTREDRVLGYTF.

Notes on this clone: Compared with germline, one end of the junction differs, possibly owing to a read error. The chain carries TRBV7-7 and TRBJ1-2; D uncertain. This CDR3 is built from 14 residues. CDR1 and CDR2 (germline): SSHAT, FNYEAQ (reference sequence). The CDR3 loop is CASSPGTGFHGYTF. The CDR3 DNA is TGTGCTAGCAGCCCAGGTACCGGGTTTCATGGCTACACCTTC. Variable domain in full (rest from reference TRBV7-7 and TRBJ1-2): GAGVSQSPRYKVTKRGQDVTLRCDPISSHATLYWYQQALGQGPEFLTYFNYEAQPDKSGLPSDRFSAERPEGSISTLTIQRTEQRDSAMYRCASSPGTGFHGYTFGSGTRLTVV.

The chain recombines TRBV5-1 with TRBJ2-3; 8 bases fit TRBD2. The CDR3 has 15 residues. After removal of 2 bases from V and 3 bases from J, the junction contained 5 bases not matched to a gene. Germline V gives CDR1 SGHRS, CDR2 YFSETQ. CDR3: CASSFSGGVTDTQYF. The CDR3 DNA is TGCGCCAGCAGCTTCAGCGGGGGAGTGACAGATACGCAGTATTTT.

A single count supports this clone. The rearrangement joins TRBV5-1 to TRBJ1-4; no clear D. Trimming took off 0 bases at V and 6 bases at J, with 12 bases between the two ends. CDR3 size: 15 residues. In germline, CDR1 is SGHRS, CDR2 YFSETQ. The CDR3 reads CASSLASSIDEKLFF. CDR3 nucleotide sequence: TGCGCCAGCAGCTTGGCTTCCAGTATAGATGAAAAACTGTTTTTT.

The genes are TRBV7-3 and TRBJ2-4; D gene ambiguous. Trimming cost V 5 bases and J 0 bases, with 14 bases left between them. Germline-derived CDR1 and CDR2 are SGHTA and FQGTGA. This CDR3 comprises 16 residues. The CDR3 protein is CASSEEAGLAKNIQYF. The CDR3 bases are TGTGCCAGCAGCGAAGAGGCTGGTCTAGCCAAAAACATTCAGTACTTC.

Here the CDR3 DNA reads TGTGCCAGTAGTATAGATCGGAGCTACTCTGGAAACACCATATATTTT. Protein sequence: CASSIDRSYSGNTIYF. This chain links TRBV19 with TRBJ1-3; the D is unclear. V lost 0 bases and J lost 0, with 9 bases in between. CDR1 is LNHDA and CDR2 is SQIVND in the germline V gene (reference sequence). The CDR3 has 16 amino acids.

The V and J genes are TRBV20-1 and TRBJ2-7; D remains ambiguous. V lost 6 bases and J 3 bases, leaving 9 bases between the germline ends. This CDR3 spans 11 amino acids. In germline, CDR1 is DFQATT, CDR2 SNEGSKA (reference sequence). DNA for the CDR3: TGCAGTGCCCCAAGGGTCTACGAGCAGTACTTC. This sequence encodes CSAPRVYEQYF.

The J gene is TRBJ1-2, the V gene TRBV6-6; possible D gene TRBD1, 5 bases. This CDR3 contains 14 residues. Looked up from germline, CDR1 is MNHNY and CDR2 is SVGAGI (reference sequence). The V end lost 4 bases, the J end lost 1 base, and 10 bases lay between the germline ends. CDR3 in DNA: TGTGCCAGCAGTTCAGGGTCGATTAACTATGGCTACACCTTC. Amino acid sequence: CASSSGSINYGYTF.